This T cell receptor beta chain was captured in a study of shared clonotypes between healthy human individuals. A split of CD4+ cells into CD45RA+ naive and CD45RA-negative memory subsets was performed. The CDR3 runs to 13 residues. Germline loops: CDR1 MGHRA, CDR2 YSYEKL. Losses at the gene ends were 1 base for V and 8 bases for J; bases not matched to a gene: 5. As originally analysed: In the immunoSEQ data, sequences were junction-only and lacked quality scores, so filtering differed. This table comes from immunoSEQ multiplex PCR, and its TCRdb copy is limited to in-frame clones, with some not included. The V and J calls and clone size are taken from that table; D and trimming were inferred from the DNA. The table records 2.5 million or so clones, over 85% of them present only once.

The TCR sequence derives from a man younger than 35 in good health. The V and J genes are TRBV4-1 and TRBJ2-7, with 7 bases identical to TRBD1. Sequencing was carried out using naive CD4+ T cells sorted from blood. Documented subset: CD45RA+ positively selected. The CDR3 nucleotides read TGCGCCAGCAGCCAAGCTACAGGGGAAAAGCAGTACTTC. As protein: CASSQATGEKQYF.